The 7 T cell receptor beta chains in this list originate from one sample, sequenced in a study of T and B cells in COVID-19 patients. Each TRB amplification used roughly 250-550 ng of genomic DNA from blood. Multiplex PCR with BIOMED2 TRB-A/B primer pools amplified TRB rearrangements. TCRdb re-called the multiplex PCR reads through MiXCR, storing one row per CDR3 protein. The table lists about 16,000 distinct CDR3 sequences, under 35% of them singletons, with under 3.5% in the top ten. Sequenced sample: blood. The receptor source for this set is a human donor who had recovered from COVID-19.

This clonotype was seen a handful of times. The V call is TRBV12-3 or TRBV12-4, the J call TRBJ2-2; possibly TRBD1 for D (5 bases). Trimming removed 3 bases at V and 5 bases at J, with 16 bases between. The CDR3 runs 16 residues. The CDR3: CASSFDPREPTGELFF. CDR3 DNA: TGTGCCAGCAGTTTTGACCCCAGGGAACCAACCGGGGAGCTGTTTTTT.

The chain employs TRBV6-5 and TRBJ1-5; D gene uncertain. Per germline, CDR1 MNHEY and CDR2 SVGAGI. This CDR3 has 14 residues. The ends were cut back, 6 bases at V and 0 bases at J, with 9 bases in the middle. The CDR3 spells CASRELYSNQPQHF. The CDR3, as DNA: TGTGCCAGCAGGGAACTGTATAGCAATCAGCCCCAGCATTTT.

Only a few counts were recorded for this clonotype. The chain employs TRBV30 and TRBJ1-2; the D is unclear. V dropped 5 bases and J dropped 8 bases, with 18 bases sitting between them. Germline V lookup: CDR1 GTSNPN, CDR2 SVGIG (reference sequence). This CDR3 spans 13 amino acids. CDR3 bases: TGTGCCTGGCGCCCCGATACGGTGAGCGGCTACACCTTC. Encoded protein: CAWRPDTVSGYTF.

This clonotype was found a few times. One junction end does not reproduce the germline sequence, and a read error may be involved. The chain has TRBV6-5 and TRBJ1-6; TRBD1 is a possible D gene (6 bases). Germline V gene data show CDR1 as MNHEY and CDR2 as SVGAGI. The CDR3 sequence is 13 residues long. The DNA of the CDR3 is TGTGCCAGCAGAGGGGGAAGGAATTCACCCCCCCACTTT. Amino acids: CASRGGRNSPPHF.

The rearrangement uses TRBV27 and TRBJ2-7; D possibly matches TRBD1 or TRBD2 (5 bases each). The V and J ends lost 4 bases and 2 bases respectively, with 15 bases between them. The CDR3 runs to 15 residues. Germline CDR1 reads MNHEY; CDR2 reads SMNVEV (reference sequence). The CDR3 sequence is CASSSTGTGPYEQYF. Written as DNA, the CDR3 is TGTGCCAGCAGTTCTACCGGGACGGGGCCCTACGAGCAGTACTTC.

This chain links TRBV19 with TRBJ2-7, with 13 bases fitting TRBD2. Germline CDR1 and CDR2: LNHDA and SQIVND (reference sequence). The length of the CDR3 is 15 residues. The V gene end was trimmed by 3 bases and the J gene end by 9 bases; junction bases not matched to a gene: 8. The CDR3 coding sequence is TGTGCCAGTAGTATTGGGACTAGCGGGACCCCAGGGCAGTACTTC. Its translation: CASSIGTSGTPGQYF.

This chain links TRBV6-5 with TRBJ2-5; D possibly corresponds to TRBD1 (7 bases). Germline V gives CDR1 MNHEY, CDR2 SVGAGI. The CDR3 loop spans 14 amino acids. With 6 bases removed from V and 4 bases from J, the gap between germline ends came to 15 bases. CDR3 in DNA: TGTGCCAGCAGCCGGACAGGAGGGCGAGAGACCCAGTACTTC. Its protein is CASSRTGGRETQYF.